This section outlines one TCR beta chain sequence together with its context. This sample was taken from a study of blood T cell repertoires in COVID-19. The method was immunoSEQ multiplex PCR; TCRdb's version includes in-frame clones alone and lacks a portion of them. The sample carries 140,000 or so clones, roughly 84% recorded once. This CDR3 is built from 17 residues. V shed 4 bases and J 2 bases; nucleotides not matched to a gene: 9. Germline V gene lookup returns CDR1 SGHTA and CDR2 FQGNSA. The rearrangement links TRBV7-2 to TRBJ2-3; 10 bases match TRBD2. This TCR came from a man younger than 40 with COVID-19, enrolled during active disease. Sample: peripheral blood. The CDR3 spells CASSYGLAVGFTDTQYF. The CDR3 DNA is TGTGCCAGCAGCTACGGACTAGCGGTTGGTTTCACAGATACGCAGTATTTT.